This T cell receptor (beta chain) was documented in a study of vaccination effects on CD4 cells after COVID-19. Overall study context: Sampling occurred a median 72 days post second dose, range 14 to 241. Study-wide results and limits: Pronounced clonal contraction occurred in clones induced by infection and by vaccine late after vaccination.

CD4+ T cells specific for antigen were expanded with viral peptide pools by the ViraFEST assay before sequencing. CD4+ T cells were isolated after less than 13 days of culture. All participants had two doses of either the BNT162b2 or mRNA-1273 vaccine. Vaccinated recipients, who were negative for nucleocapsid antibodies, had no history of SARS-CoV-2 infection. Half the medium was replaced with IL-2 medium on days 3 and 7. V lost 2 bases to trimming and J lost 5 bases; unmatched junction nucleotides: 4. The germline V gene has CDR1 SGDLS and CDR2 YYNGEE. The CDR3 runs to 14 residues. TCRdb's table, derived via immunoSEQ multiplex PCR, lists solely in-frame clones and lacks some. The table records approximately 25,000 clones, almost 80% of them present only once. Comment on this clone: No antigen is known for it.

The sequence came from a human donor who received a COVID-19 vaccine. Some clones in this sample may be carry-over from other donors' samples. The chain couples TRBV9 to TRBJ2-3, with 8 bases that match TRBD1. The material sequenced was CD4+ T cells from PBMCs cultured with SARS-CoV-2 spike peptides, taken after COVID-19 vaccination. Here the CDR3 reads CASSVTGGRDTQYF. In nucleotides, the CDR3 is TGTGCCAGCAGCGTTACAGGGGGTAGAGATACGCAGTATTTT.